This is a list of T cell receptor beta chains from one sample in a study of cytomegalovirus exposure and HLA in healthy donors. Data came from immunoSEQ multiplex PCR; TCRdb stores just in-frame clones and leaves some out. The sample yields approximately 130,000 clones, 75% to 85% seen once. Sequencing used PBMCs. These receptors all come from a male donor in good health and CMV-seronegative. CDR3s include the opening cysteine and the closing phenylalanine or tryptophan. The D gene is left open where the match is weak. The listing skips clone size in some rows; elsewhere it reads once, few, many or a size class.

TRBV7-2	-	-	TRBJ2-3	TGTGCCAGCACCCGACAGAGTCGATCCACAGATACGCAGTATTTT	CASTRQSRSTDTQYF
TRBV7-3	-	once	TRBJ2-6	TGTGCCAGCAGCAGCTACCTTTCTGGGGCCAACGTCCTGACTTTC	CASSSYLSGANVLTF
TRBV7-2	TRBD2	-	TRBJ2-7	TGTGCCAGCAGTCGTACTAGCGACTACGAGCAGTACTTC	CASSRTSDYEQYF
TRBV13	-	-	TRBJ1-1	TGTGCCAGCAGCCTCCCATCAGGGCCTACTGAAGCTTTCTTT	CASSLPSGPTEAFF
TRBV6-6	TRBD1	-	TRBJ2-7	TGTGCCAGCAGTAAAGGGACAGGGGCCAGCTCCTACGAGCAGTACTTC	CASSKGTGASSYEQYF
TRBV4-2	-	-	TRBJ1-5	TGTGCCAGCAGCCAAGATTATAGCAATCAGCCCCAGCATTTT	CASSQDYSNQPQHF
TRBV6-5	TRBD1	-	TRBJ2-7	TGTGCCAGCAGTTACCTACCCGGGACAGCCTACGAGCAGTACTTC	CASSYLPGTAYEQYF
TRBV7-9	TRBD1	-	TRBJ2-3	TGTGCCAGCAGCTCGACAGGGGAGTCAGATACGCAGTATTTT	CASSSTGESDTQYF
TRBV4-1	TRBD2	-	TRBJ2-3	TGCGCCAGCAGCCAAACTAGCGGGGGGGCGGGAGATACGCAGTATTTT	CASSQTSGGAGDTQYF
TRBV7-9	TRBD1	-	TRBJ1-1	TGTGCCAGCAGATCTGACAGGGACAACACTGAAGCTTTCTTT	CASRSDRDNTEAFF
TRBV30	TRBD2	-	TRBJ2-7	TGTGCCTGGAGTCCATTGGGACTAGCGGGGACATCCTACGAGCAGTACTTC	CAWSPLGLAGTSYEQYF
TRBV6-5	-	-	TRBJ1-2	TGTGCCAGCAGTTACGATTCACAGGGTCGGGGCTACACCTTC	CASSYDSQGRGYTF
TRBV5-1	-	-	TRBJ2-5	TGCGCCAGCAGCTTGAGCAGGGAAGAGACCCAGTACTTC	CASSLSREETQYF
TRBV27	-	-	TRBJ1-4	TGTGCCAGCAGTTTAGCTCCCGTCTGGGGCGAAAAACTGTTTTTT	CASSLAPVWGEKLFF
TRBV11-2	-	-	TRBJ1-5	TGTGCCAGCAGCTTAGAGCCAGGGGTGAATCAGCCCCAGCATTTT	CASSLEPGVNQPQHF
TRBV19	TRBD1	-	TRBJ1-2	TGTGCCAGCCGGCCGGGACAGGCCACCGTCGCCTATGGCTACACCTTC	CASRPGQATVAYGYTF
TRBV27	TRBD1	-	TRBJ1-2	TGTGCCAGCAGTTTATCCCCAGGGGGCTACTATGGCTACACCTTC	CASSLSPGGYYGYTF
TRBV11-2	TRBD2	-	TRBJ2-5	TGTGCCAGCAGCCCCTGGACTAGCGGGGGGGCGGAGACCCAGTACTTC	CASSPWTSGGAETQYF
TRBV29-1	-	-	TRBJ1-1	TGCAGCGTTGTACAGGGTAACACTGAAGCTTTCTTT	CSVVQGNTEAFF
TRBV19	-	-	TRBJ1-5	TGTGCCAGTAGTATTGAGGGCAGGGAGGACAATCAGCCCCAGCATTTT	CASSIEGREDNQPQHF
TRBV5-1	TRBD2	-	TRBJ2-1	TGCGCCAGCAGCTTGGTGACTAGCGGACACAATGAGCAGTTCTTC	CASSLVTSGHNEQFF
TRBV7-9	TRBD1	few	TRBJ1-5	TGTGCCAGCAGCGTGGGACAGAATCAGCCCCAGCATTTT	CASSVGQNQPQHF
TRBV5-6	TRBD2	-	TRBJ2-1	TGTGCCAGCAGCGGGGTGATTGGAGCGGGGGGCTGGGGTAATGAGCAGTTCTTC	CASSGVIGAGGWGNEQFF
TRBV2	-	-	TRBJ2-2	TGTGCCAGCGATGGCGGGTTTAACACCGGGGAGCTGTTTTTT	CASDGGFNTGELFF
TRBV10-1	TRBD2	-	TRBJ2-3	TGCGCCAGCGGGAGGGACAGCACAGATACGCAGTATTTT	CASGRDSTDTQYF
TRBV19	TRBD1	-	TRBJ1-2	TGTGCCAGTAGTCCACCCCCCCCACAGGGGCAGAGGGATGGCTACACCTTC	CASSPPPPQGQRDGYTF
TRBV10-3	TRBD2	-	TRBJ2-1	TGTGCCATCAGAGGGACTAGTGTAACGGGTGAGCAGTTCTTC	CAIRGTSVTGEQFF
TRBV30	-	-	TRBJ1-1	TGTGCCTGGAGTCTGGACAGGAACACTGAAGCTTTCTTT	CAWSLDRNTEAFF
TRBV9	TRBD2	-	TRBJ2-1	TGTGCCAGCAGCTACATAGCGGGGGACAATGAGCAGTTCTTC	CASSYIAGDNEQFF
TRBV7-2	-	-	TRBJ1-1	TGTGCCAGCGGATCGAGCAGGGTTTCGGTCACTGAAGCTTTCTTT	CASGSSRVSVTEAFF
TRBV6-5	-	few	TRBJ2-2	TGTGCCAGCAGGGGGCCTAATATCGGGGAGCTGTTTTTT	CASRGPNIGELFF
TRBV7-6	TRBD2	once	TRBJ2-7	TGTGCCAGCAGCTTAGGACTAGCGGGGGTGTACGAGCAGTACTTC	CASSLGLAGVYEQYF
TRBV13	-	-	TRBJ2-5	TGTGCCAGCAGCTTAGGAGGAGGTAGGCTCCAAGAGACCCAGTACTTC	CASSLGGGRLQETQYF
TRBV10-1	TRBD2	-	TRBJ2-7	TGCGCCAGCAGTGAGTCCGGACTAGCGGGGGGGGACGAGCAGTACTTC	CASSESGLAGGDEQYF
TRBV7-9	TRBD1	-	TRBJ1-2	TGTGCCAGCAGCTTAGTTATACAGGGGTTCTATGGCTACACCTTC	CASSLVIQGFYGYTF
TRBV6-5	-	few	TRBJ2-7	TGTGCCAGCAGTTACTCTAGCGCCTACTCCTACGAGCAGTACTTC	CASSYSSAYSYEQYF
TRBV30	-	-	TRBJ2-7	TGTGCCTGGAGTGGCGCAGGGCCCCGCGAGCAGTACTTC	CAWSGAGPREQYF
TRBV2	-	-	TRBJ2-3	TGTGCCAGCAGCCTAATGGGCGGCACAGATACGCAGTATTTT	CASSLMGGTDTQYF
TRBV6-5	-	-	TRBJ1-6	TGTGCCAGCAGTTACAGGGTCCGGGATTCACCCCCCCACTTT	CASSYRVRDSPPHF
TRBV9	TRBD2	-	TRBJ2-3	TGTGCCAGCACTCCGGGGGGGACTAGCCCAGATACGCAGTATTTT	CASTPGGTSPDTQYF
TRBV4-3	-	-	TRBJ2-2	TGCGCCAGCAGCCAAGTAGTCTGGGGCTTCAACACCGGGGAGCTGTTTTTT	CASSQVVWGFNTGELFF
TRBV6-5	-	once	TRBJ1-4	TGTGCCAGCGGGGTAGGGGGGGGCGGCGAAAAACTGTTTTTT	CASGVGGGGEKLFF
TRBV19	TRBD2	-	TRBJ2-3	TGTGCCAGTAGTTCCTGGGTAGCGGGGGGCACAGATACGCAGTATTTT	CASSSWVAGGTDTQYF
TRBV9	-	-	TRBJ1-3	TGTGCCAGCAGCTCCCACTCGGACCGAGGGGGAAACACCATATATTTT	CASSSHSDRGGNTIYF
TRBV2	TRBD1	-	TRBJ1-4	TGTGCCAGCAGTCCGGACAGGGGGCGAACTAATGAAAAACTGTTTTTT	CASSPDRGRTNEKLFF
TRBV11-3	-	once	TRBJ2-2	TGTGCCAGCAGCCCATCGGCACAGAAGAACACCGGGGAGCTGTTTTTT	CASSPSAQKNTGELFF
TRBV5-1	-	-	TRBJ2-7	TGCGCCAGCAGCTTGGCCCAGACCTACGAGCAGTACTTC	CASSLAQTYEQYF
TRBV6-5	TRBD1	-	TRBJ2-4	TGTGCCAGCAGTTACCTGGGCAGGGGGCACAAAAACATTCAGTACTTC	CASSYLGRGHKNIQYF
TRBV9	TRBD1	-	TRBJ1-1	TGTGCCAGCAGCGTAGGGCCAGGGACAGGTACAGGAGCTTTCTTT	CASSVGPGTGTGAFF